This paragraph covers one TCR beta chain sequence. The sample is drawn from a study of PD-L1 blockade in urothelial cancer. Study at large: Prior chemotherapy ranged from 0 to 3 regimens per patient.

The CDR3 totals 13 residues. V lost 8 bases, J lost 5 bases, and 5 bases stayed unmatched. Germline V gives CDR1 MNHEY, CDR2 SMNVEV (reference sequence). Profiled with immunoSEQ multiplex PCR; TCRdb holds only in-frame clones, not every one. The sample carries 40,000 or so clones, 82% recorded once. The chain has TRBV27 and TRBJ2-3, with 9 bases lining up with TRBD2. This TCR derives from a man between 60 and 70 years old with urothelial cancer. This material consisted of PBMCs, taken around atezolizumab (anti-PD-L1) treatment. Written as DNA, the CDR3 is TGTGCCAGCTTTGGCGGGGGGGTAGATACGCAGTATTTT. The encoded protein is CASFGGGVDTQYF.